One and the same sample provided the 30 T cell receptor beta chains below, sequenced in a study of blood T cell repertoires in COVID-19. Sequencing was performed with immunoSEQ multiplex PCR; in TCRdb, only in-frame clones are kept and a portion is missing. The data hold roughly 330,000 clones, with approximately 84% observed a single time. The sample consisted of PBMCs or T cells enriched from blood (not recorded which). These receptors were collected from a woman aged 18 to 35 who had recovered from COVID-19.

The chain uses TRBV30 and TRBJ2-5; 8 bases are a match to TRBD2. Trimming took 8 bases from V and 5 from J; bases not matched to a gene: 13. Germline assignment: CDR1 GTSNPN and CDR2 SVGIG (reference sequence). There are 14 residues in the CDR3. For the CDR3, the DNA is TGTGCCGGAGATAGCGGGATAACCGGGGAGACCCAGTACTTC. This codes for CAGDSGITGETQYF.

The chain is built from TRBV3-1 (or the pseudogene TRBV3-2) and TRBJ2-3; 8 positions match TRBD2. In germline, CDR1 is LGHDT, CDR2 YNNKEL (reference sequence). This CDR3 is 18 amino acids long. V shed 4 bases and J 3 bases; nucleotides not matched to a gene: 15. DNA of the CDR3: TGTGCCAGCAGCCGGATGCCAGGCGAGCGGGGGAGGACAGATACGCAGTATTTT. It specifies CASSRMPGERGRTDTQYF.

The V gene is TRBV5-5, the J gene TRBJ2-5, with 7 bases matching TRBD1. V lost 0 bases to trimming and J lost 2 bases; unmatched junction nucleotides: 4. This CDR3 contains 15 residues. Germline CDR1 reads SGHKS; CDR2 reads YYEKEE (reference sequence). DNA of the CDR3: TGTGCCAGCAGCTTGGTTACAGGGGTTCAAGAGACCCAGTACTTC. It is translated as CASSLVTGVQETQYF.

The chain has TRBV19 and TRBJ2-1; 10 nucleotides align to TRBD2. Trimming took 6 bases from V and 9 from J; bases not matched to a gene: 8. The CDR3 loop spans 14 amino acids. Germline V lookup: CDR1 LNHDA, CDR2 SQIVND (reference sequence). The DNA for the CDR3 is TGTGCCAGTAGGAACCTAGCGGGAGATGGTGAGCAGTTCTTC. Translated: CASRNLAGDGEQFF.

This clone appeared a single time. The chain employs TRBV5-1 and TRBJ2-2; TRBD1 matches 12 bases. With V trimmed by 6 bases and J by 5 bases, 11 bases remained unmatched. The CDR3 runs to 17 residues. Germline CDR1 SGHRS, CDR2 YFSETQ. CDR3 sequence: CASNQPRDRGLTGELFF. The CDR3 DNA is TGCGCCAGCAACCAACCCCGGGACAGGGGGCTTACCGGGGAGCTGTTTTTT. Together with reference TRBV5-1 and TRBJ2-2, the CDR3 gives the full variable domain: KAGVTQTPRYLIKTRGQQVTLSCSPISGHRSVSWYQQTPGQGLQFLFEYFSETQRNKGNFPGRFSGRQFSNSRSEMNVSTLELGDSALYLCASNQPRDRGLTGELFFGEGSRLTVL.

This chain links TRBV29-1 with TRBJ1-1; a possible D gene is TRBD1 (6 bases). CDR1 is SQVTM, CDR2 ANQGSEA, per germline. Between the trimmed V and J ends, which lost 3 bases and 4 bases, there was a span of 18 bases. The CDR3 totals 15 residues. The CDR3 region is CSVDITGKWSTEAFF. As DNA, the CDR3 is TGCAGCGTTGATATTACAGGGAAATGGAGCACTGAAGCTTTCTTT.

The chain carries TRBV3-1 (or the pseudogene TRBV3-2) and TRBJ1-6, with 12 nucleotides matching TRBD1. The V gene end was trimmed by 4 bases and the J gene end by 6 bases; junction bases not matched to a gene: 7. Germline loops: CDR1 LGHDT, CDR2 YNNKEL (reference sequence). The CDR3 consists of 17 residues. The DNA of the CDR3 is TGTGCCAGCAGCCGCCGAGGGACAGGGGGCCTTAATTCACCCCTCCACTTT. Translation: CASSRRGTGGLNSPLHF.

CDR3 loop: CASSLPQAIYGYTF. The CDR3 DNA sequence: TGTGCCAGCAGCCTGCCTCAAGCGATCTATGGCTACACCTTC. The chain links TRBV7-9 to TRBJ1-2, with D unclear. Germline V gene sequence: CDR1 SEHNR, CDR2 FQNEAQ (reference sequence). V lost 5 bases and J lost 4, with 14 bases in between. CDR3 size: 14 residues. Drawing the rest from reference TRBV7-9 and TRBJ1-2, the complete variable domain is DTGVSQNPRHKITKRGQNVTFRCDPISEHNRLYWYRQTLGQGPEFLTYFQNEAQLEKSRLLSDRFSAERPKGSFSTLEIQRTEQGDSAMYLCASSLPQAIYGYTFGSGTRLTVV.

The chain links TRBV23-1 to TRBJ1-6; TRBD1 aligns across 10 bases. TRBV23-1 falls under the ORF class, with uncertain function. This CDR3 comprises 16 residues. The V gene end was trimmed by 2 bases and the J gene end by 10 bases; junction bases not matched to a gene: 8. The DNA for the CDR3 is TGCGCCAGCAGTCAAGACCGGGACAGGGGTGGATCACCCCTCCACTTT. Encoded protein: CASSQDRDRGGSPLHF.

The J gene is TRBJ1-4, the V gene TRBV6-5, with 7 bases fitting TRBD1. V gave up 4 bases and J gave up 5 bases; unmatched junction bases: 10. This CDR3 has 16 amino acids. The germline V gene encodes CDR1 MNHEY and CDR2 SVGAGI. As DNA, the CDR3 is TGTGCCAGCAGTTTCAACTCGGTACAGGGGAATGAAAAACTGTTTTTT. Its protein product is CASSFNSVQGNEKLFF.

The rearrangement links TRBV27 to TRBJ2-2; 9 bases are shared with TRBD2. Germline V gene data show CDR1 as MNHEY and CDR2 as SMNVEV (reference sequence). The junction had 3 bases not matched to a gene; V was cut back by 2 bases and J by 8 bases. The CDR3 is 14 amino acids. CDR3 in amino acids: CASSLAGGPGELFF. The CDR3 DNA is TGTGCCAGCAGTTTAGCGGGAGGGCCAGGGGAGCTGTTTTTT.

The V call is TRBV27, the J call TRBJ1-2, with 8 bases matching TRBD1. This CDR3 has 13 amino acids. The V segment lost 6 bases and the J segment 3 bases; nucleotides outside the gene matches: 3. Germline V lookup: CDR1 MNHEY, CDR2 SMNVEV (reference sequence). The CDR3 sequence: CASRRTGHYGYTF. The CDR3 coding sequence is TGTGCCAGCAGGAGGACAGGGCACTATGGCTACACCTTC.

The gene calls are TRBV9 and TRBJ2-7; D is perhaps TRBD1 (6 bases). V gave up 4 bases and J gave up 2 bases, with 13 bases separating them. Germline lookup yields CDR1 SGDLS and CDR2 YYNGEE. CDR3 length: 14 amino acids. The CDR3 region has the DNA TGTGCCAGCAGCCCCTACAGGGACCCCTACGAGCAGTACTTC. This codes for CASSPYRDPYEQYF.

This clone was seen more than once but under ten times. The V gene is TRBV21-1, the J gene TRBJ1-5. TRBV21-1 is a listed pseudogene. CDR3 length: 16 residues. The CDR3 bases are TGTGCCAGCAGCAAAGGTAGGACGGGAGGGGATCAGCCCCAGCATTTT. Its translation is CASSKGRTGGDQPQHF.

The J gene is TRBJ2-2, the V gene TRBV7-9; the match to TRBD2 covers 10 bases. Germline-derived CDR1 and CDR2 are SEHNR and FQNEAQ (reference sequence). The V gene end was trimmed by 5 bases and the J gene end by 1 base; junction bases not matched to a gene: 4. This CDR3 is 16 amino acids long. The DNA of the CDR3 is TGTGCCAGCAGCGCCAAGCGGGGGGGGAACACCGGGGAGCTGTTTTTT. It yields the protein CASSAKRGGNTGELFF.

CDR3 in DNA: TGTGCCAGCAGCTTTTACCGGACTAGCGGGGATGAGACCCAGTACTTC. Its protein product is CASSFYRTSGDETQYF. The rearrangement uses TRBV5-5 and TRBJ2-5; 12 nucleotides agree with TRBD2. Trimming at V came to 2 bases and at J to 5 bases, leaving 7 bases not matched to a gene. The CDR3 is 16 residues long. Per the germline V gene, CDR1 is SGHKS and CDR2 is YYEKEE (reference sequence).

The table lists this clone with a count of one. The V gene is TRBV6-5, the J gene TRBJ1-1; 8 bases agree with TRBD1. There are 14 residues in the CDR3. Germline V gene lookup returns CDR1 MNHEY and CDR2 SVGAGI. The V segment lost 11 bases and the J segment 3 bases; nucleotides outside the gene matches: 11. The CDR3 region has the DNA TGTGCCGCAACGGGACAGGCCCCTTACACTGAAGCTTTCTTT. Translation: CAATGQAPYTEAFF.

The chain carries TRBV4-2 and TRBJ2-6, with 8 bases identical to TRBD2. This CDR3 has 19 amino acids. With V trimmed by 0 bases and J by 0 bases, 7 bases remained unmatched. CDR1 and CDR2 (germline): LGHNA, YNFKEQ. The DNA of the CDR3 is TGTGCCAGCAGCCAAGATCGTAGCGGGGATCTCTCTGGGGCCAACGTCCTGACTTTC. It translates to CASSQDRSGDLSGANVLTF.

The CDR3, as DNA: TGTGCCAGCAGCTTGGACAGGCTCTATGGCTACACCTTC. Protein: CASSLDRLYGYTF. The chain uses TRBV5-6 and TRBJ1-2; a weak D match, TRBD1 (5 bases). V dropped 0 bases and J dropped 4 bases, with 7 bases sitting between them. The germline gives CDR1 SGHDT, CDR2 YYEEEE. The CDR3 runs to 13 residues.

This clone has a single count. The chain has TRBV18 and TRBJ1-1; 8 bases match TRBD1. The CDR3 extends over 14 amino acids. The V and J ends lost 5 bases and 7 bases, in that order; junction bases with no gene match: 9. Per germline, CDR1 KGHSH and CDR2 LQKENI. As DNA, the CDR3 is TGTGCCAGCTCAATACGACAGGGGTCGGATGAAGCTTTCTTT. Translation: CASSIRQGSDEAFF.

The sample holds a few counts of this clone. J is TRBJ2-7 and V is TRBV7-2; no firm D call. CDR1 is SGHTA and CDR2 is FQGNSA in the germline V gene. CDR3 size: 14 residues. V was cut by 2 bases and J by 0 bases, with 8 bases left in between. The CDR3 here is CASSLNSFSYEQYF. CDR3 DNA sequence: TGTGCCAGCAGCTTAAATTCGTTCTCCTACGAGCAGTACTTC.

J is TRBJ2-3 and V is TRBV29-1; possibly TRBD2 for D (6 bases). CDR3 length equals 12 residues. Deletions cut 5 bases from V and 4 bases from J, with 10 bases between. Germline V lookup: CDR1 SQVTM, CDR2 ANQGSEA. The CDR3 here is CSVSAGSDTQYF. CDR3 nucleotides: TGCAGCGTTAGCGCGGGGTCAGATACGCAGTATTTT.

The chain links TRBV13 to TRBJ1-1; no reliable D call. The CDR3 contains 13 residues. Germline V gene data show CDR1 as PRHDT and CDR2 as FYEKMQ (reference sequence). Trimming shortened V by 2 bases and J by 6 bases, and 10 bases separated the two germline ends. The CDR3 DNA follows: TGTGCCAGCAGCTTAATCTCCGGTCCTGAAGCTTTCTTT. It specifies CASSLISGPEAFF.

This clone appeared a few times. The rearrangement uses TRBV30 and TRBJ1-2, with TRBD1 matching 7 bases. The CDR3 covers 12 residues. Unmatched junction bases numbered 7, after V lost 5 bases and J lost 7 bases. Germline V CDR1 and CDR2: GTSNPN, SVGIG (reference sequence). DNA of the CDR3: TGTGCCTGGGCTACAGGGGTGAGTGGCTACACCTTC. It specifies CAWATGVSGYTF.

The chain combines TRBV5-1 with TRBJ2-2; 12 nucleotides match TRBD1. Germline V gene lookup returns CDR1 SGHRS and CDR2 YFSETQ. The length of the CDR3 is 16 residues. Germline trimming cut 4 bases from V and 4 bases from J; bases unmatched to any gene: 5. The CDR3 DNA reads TGCGCCAGCAGCCTCCGGGACAGGGGGCCCACCGGGGAGCTGTTTTTT. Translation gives CASSLRDRGPTGELFF.

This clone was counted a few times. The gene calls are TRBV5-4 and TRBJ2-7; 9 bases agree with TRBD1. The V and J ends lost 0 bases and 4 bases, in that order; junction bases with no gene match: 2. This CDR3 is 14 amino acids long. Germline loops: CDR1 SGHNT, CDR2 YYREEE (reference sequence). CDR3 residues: CASSLAGTGYEQYF. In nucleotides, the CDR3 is TGTGCCAGCAGCTTGGCCGGGACAGGGTACGAGCAGTACTTC.

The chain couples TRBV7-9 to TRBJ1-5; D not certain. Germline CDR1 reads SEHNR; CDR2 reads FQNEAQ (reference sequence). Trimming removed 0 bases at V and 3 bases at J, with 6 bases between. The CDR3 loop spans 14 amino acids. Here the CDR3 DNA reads TGTGCCAGCAGCTTAGCGGGCTCCAATCAGCCCCAGCATTTT. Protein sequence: CASSLAGSNQPQHF.

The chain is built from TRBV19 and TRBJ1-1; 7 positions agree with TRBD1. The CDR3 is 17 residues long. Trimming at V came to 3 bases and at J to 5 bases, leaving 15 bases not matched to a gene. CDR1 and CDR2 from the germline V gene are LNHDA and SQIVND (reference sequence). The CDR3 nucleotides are TGTGCCAGTAGTATCGAGGGGGACAGCGCTGGGAAGACTGAAGCTTTCTTT. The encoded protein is CASSIEGDSAGKTEAFF.

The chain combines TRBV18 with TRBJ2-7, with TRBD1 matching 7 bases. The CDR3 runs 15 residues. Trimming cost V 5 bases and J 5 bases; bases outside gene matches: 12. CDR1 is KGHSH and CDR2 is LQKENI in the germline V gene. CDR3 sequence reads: CASSSTGTLSHEQYF. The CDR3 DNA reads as TGTGCCAGCTCATCGACAGGGACATTATCCCACGAGCAGTACTTC.

For the CDR3, the DNA is TGTGCCAGCATCCACCGACAGGGGTGGAGCAATCAGCCCCAGCATTTT. Protein sequence: CASIHRQGWSNQPQHF. V usage is TRBV28 and J usage is TRBJ1-5; TRBD1 matches 8 bases. The CDR3 extends over 16 amino acids. Germline CDR1 reads MDHEN; CDR2 reads SYDVKM. Losses at the gene ends were 7 bases for V and 1 base for J; bases not matched to a gene: 9.